The subject of this entry is one T cell receptor (beta chain). Its antigen is currently not known. Per-base quality was not reported, and no clone a single base away is much larger than it. The immunoSEQ Assay, a bias-controlled multiplex PCR, was used to amplify TCRbeta CDR3 regions from genomic DNA. The original methods were these. The number of nucleated cells in each sample was estimated by amplification of reference gene primers within the assay. To quantify the absolute abundance of each unique TCRbeta CDR3 rearrangement, sequence reads were collapsed and filtered. For each sample, productive Simpson clonality was calculated as the square root of Simpson's diversity index across productive rearrangements. Imported from immuneACCESS, the table was reduced by TCRdb to in-frame sequences with V and J called. These copies leave out some clones; in studies compared against another copy, an unresolved V gene accounts for under half, and the cause of the remainder is not known. V and J calls and clone size are those listed in that table; D and trimming were worked out from the DNA. Present in this sample are around 170,000 clones, about 87% of which were seen just once. The top ten hold 25% to 30% of the sample.

Collaborating institutions collected whole blood in K2EDTA tubes following their own protocols. Collaborator samples were shipped for TCRbeta analysis as frozen whole blood, isolated PBMCs, or DNA extracted from either sample type. CDR1 and CDR2 were assigned from the germline V gene (reference sequence) as DFQATT and SNEGSKA. At the junction V is shortened by 3 bases and J by 5 bases, with 13 bases in between. The CDR3 goes from the cysteine to the phenylalanine over 13 residues. Of the read, only the CDR3 DNA is kept; its 39 bases are in frame from base 1. The data originate from a study of blood T cell repertoires in COVID-19 (dated by TCRdb to about 2020). Study-level background: Samples covering the acute and convalescent phases of COVID-19 were provided by collaborators in the United States, Italy and Spain. The material from the prospective study consisted of cDNA or gDNA derived from T cells, B-cell-depleted T cells, or PBMCs. The dataset comprised deeply sampled blood TCRbeta repertoires from subjects exposed to, actively infected with, or recovered from COVID-19. The repertoires were made available in a free public database intended to serve as a resource for research on the immune response to SARS-CoV-2. The samples were drawn from two sources: the first 160 participants of the ongoing ImmuneRACE study, and fewer than 1,500 subjects contributed by 6 global collaborators. The sample metadata nearly always contained a de-identified subject ID, COVID-19 status, age in years and sex. Where available, HLA class I and class II types were taken from metadata supplied by the sample provider and were not determined by assay-based typing.

The research as a whole found: How much clinical and demographic metadata was included differed by source and by participant, and the metadata was provided uncurated.

Sample: peripheral blood. The clonotype comes from a man between 60 and 75 years old with acute or convalescent COVID-19. The chain is made from TRBV20-1 and TRBJ1-1; possibly the D gene is TRBD1, per 5 matching bases. This receptor carries the CDR3 CSASSDSRTEAFF. The bases are TGCAGTGCTAGTTCAGACAGTCGGACTGAAGCTTTCTTT.